The clone carrying this T cell receptor beta chain was detected a few times. What it binds is not known. Amplification used 60 Vbeta primers and 13 Jbeta primers. The data were produced by immunoSEQ multiplex PCR, yet TCRdb's version contains in-frame clones alone and is incomplete. There are approximately 70,000 clones in the sample; roughly 72% occur only once, and 22% lies in the top ten. The entry originates in a study of cytomegalovirus exposure and HLA in healthy donors. The CDR3 consists of 15 residues. Germline V gives CDR1 SGHDT, CDR2 YYEEEE. The trim removed 5 bases at V and 0 bases at J, leaving 8 bases unmatched. Study findings and constraints: About 87% or about 30% of the time was how often most TCR beta V segments were productive, according to an earlier analysis.

Sequencing input: PBMCs. The chain links TRBV5-6 to TRBJ2-7; TRBD2 agrees at 7 bases. The receptor was derived from a woman aged 25-40 years in good health and CMV-seropositive. In nucleotides, the CDR3 is TGTGCCAGCAGGGCTAGGCGGGAGAACTCCTACGAGCAGTACTTC. As protein: CASRARRENSYEQYF.